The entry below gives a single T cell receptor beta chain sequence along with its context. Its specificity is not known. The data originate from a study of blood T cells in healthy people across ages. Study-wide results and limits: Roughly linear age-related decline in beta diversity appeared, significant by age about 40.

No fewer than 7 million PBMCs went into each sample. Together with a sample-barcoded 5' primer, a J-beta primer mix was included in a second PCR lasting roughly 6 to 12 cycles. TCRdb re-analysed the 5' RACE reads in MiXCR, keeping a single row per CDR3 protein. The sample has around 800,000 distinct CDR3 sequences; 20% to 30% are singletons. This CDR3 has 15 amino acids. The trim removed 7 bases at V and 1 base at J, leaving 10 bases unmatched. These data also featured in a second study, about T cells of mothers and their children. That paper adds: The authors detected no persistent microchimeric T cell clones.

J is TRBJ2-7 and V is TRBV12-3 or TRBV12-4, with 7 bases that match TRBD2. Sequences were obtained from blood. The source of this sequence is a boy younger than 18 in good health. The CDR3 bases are TGTGCCAGCACGCGTGTGACGGGGGGTTCCTACGAGCAGTACTTC. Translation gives CASTRVTGGSYEQYF.